The rows below give T cell receptor beta chains drawn from one sample of a study of breast tumors, draining lymph nodes, adjacent tissues. TCRdb re-called the multiplex PCR reads through MiXCR, storing one row per CDR3 protein. The data contain about 9,000 distinct CDR3 sequences, under 50% of them seen just once; the ten biggest clones take up 14%. Specimen: tumor-adjacent breast tissue. These receptors came from a female donor with breast cancer. Some clones in this sample may be carry-over from other donors' samples. Both conserved end residues are part of each CDR3. D genes are given only for firm matches. The size entry is marked missing in some rows and otherwise reads once, few, many or a size class.

j_call d_call clone_size v_call cdr3_aa cdr3_nt
TRBJ2-2 NA many TRBV6-5 CAIARESLGGELFF TGTGCCATTGCGAGGGAGAGCCTGGGTGGGGAGCTGTTTTTT
TRBJ2-3 NA NA TRBV19 CASSTSTDTQYF TGTGCCAGTAGTACAAGCACAGATACGCAGTATTTT
TRBJ1-2 TRBD1 NA TRBV20-1 CSAIPLGQGIYGYTF TGCAGTGCTATTCCCCTCGGACAGGGGATCTATGGCTACACCTTC
TRBJ2-2 NA medium-sized TRBV7-9 CASSSYGGATGGELFF TGTGCCAGCAGCTCCTACGGAGGGGCCACGGGCGGGGAGCTGTTTTTT
TRBJ2-7 TRBD1 NA TRBV15 CATSRDYGTGSHEQYF TGTGCCACCAGCAGAGATTATGGGACAGGGTCCCACGAGCAGTACTTC
TRBJ2-7 TRBD1 NA TRBV27 CASSPTGPWDYEQYF TGTGCCAGCAGCCCGACAGGGCCCTGGGACTACGAGCAGTACTTC
TRBJ1-5 NA NA TRBV19 CASSYGRYQPQHF TGTGCCAGTAGTTACGGGCGATATCAGCCCCAGCATTTT
TRBJ2-1 NA many TRBV6-5 CASSGSGTDYNEQFF TGTGCCAGCAGTGGGAGCGGGACAGACTACAATGAGCAGTTCTTC
TRBJ2-7 NA NA TRBV27 CASRPAGLYEQYF TGTGCCAGCAGGCCTGCGGGGCTCTACGAGCAGTACTTC
TRBJ1-6 NA large TRBV19 CASSMRDNSPLHF TGTGCCAGTAGCATGAGGGATAATTCACCCCTCCACTTT
TRBJ2-7 NA medium-sized TRBV13 CASSRGSSLYEQYF TGTGCCAGCAGCCGCGGGTCGTCCCTCTACGAGCAGTACTTC
TRBJ1-1 NA NA TRBV19 CASRPGGVTEAFF TGTGCCAGTAGACCGGGGGGAGTCACTGAAGCTTTCTTT
TRBJ1-4 NA NA TRBV7-8 CASSSGPNEKLFF TGTGCCAGCAGCTCAGGGCCTAATGAAAAACTATTTTTT
TRBJ2-1 NA many TRBV28 CASFTTGYNEQFF TGTGCCAGCTTTACAACAGGTTACAATGAGCAGTTCTTC
TRBJ2-2 TRBD1 NA TRBV5-6 CASSLLQGSAGELFF TGTGCCAGCAGCTTGCTACAGGGGAGCGCCGGGGAGCTGTTTTTT
TRBJ1-1 NA once TRBV5-1 CASSSGPLQGNTEAFF TGCGCCAGCAGCTCCGGTCCCCTCCAGGGGAACACTGAAGCTTTCTTT
TRBJ2-7 TRBD2 NA TRBV29-1 CSAAPCGRTLEQYF TGCAGCGCCGCGCCGTGCGGGAGGACCCTCGAGCAGTACTTC
TRBJ2-1 TRBD2 few TRBV20-1 CSAQLLAGDHNEQFF TGCAGTGCCCAGCTACTAGCGGGAGACCACAATGAGCAGTTCTTC
TRBJ2-3 NA many TRBV7-6 CASSFTEATDTQYF TGTGCCAGCAGCTTTACGGAGGCCACAGATACGCAGTATTTT
TRBJ2-1 TRBD2 NA TRBV7-9 CASSPEAGLAGWYLYEQFF TGTGCCAGCAGCCCCGAGGCAGGACTAGCGGGTTGGTATCTCTATGAGCAGTTCTTC
TRBJ1-3 NA NA TRBV20-1 CSARESGNTIYF TGCAGTGCTAGAGAGTCAGGAAACACCATATATTTT
TRBJ2-1 NA medium-sized TRBV9 CASSVAEYNEQFF TGTGCCAGCAGCGTAGCCGAATACAATGAGCAGTTCTTC